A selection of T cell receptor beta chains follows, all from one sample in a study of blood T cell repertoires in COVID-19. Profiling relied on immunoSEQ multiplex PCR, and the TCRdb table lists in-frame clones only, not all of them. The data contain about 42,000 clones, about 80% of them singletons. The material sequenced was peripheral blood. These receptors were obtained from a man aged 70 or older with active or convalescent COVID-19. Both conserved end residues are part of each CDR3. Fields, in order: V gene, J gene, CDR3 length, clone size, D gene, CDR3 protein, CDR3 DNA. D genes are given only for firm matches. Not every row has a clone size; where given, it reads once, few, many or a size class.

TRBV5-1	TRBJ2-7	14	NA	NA	CASSVQLSTYEQYF	TGCGCCAGCAGCGTTCAACTATCTACCTACGAGCAGTACTTC
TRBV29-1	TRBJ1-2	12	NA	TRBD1	CSAKTGDYGYTF	TGCAGCGCCAAAACAGGGGACTATGGCTACACCTTC
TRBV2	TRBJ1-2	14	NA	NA	CASSGVRGGGGYTF	TGTGCCAGCAGTGGAGTTAGGGGGGGAGGCGGCTACACCTTC
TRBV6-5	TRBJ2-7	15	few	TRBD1	CASSYSRDRTYEQYF	TGTGCCAGCAGTTACTCCCGGGACAGGACCTACGAGCAGTACTTC
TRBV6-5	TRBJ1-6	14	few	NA	CASKRESYNSPLHF	TGTGCCAGCAAACGGGAGTCCTATAATTCACCCCTCCACTTT
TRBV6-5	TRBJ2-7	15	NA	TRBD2	CASSQGTGGAYEQYF	TGTGCCAGCAGTCAGGGTACCGGGGGGGCCTACGAGCAGTACTTC
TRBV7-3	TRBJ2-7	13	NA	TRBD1	CASSFTGGDEQYF	TGTGCCAGCAGCTTCACAGGGGGTGACGAGCAGTACTTC
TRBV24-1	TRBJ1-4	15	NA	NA	CATSATGLGGEKLFF	TGTGCCACCAGTGCAACAGGGTTAGGAGGTGAAAAACTGTTTTTT
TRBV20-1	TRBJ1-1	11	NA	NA	CSARNGGKPFF	TGCAGTGCTAGAAATGGGGGGAAGCCTTTCTTT
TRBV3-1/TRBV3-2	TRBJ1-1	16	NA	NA	CASSQDWGGWSGEAFF	TGTGCCAGCAGCCAAGACTGGGGGGGCTGGAGCGGTGAAGCTTTCTTT
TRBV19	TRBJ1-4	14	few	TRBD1	CASSTGQVLEKLFF	TGTGCCAGTAGCACGGGACAGGTTCTTGAAAAACTGTTTTTT
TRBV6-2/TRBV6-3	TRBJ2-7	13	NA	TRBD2	CASSWRGSYEQYF	TGTGCCAGCAGTTGGCGGGGGTCCTACGAGCAGTACTTC
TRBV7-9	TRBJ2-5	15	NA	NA	CASSLERTDQETQYF	TGTGCCAGCAGCTTAGAGCGGACGGACCAAGAGACCCAGTACTTC
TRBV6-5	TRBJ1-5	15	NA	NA	CASSYSSRVDQPQHF	TGTGCCAGCAGTTACTCATCCAGGGTGGATCAGCCCCAGCATTTT
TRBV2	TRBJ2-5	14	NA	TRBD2	CASVTSGVQETQYF	TGTGCCAGCGTGACTAGCGGGGTTCAAGAGACCCAGTACTTC
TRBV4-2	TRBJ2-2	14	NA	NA	CASSQDRRAGELFF	TGTGCCAGCAGCCAAGATAGGAGAGCCGGGGAGCTGTTTTTT
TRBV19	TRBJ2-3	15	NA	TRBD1	CASSNGQGGTDTQYF	TGTGCCAGTAGTAACGGGCAGGGGGGCACAGATACGCAGTATTTT
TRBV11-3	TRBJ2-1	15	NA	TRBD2	CASSHGLAASNEQFF	TGTGCCAGCAGCCACGGACTAGCGGCAAGTAATGAGCAGTTCTTC
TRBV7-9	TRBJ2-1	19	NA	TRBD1	CAGGPARDRGRRSYNEQFF	TGTGCCGGAGGACCCGCACGGGACAGGGGGCGTCGTTCCTACAATGAGCAGTTCTTC
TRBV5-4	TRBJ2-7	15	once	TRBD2	CASSPDGTRPYEQYF	TGTGCCAGCAGCCCGGACGGGACTAGGCCCTACGAGCAGTACTTC
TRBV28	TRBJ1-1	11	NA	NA	CASSLALKAFF	TGTGCCAGCTCATTGGCACTAAAGGCTTTCTTT
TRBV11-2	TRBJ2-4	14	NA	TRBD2	CASGSLEGRDIQYF	TGTGCCAGCGGCTCTTTAGAAGGGAGGGACATTCAGTACTTC